The entry that follows covers one T cell receptor beta chain sequence. Its specificity is unknown. This specimen belongs to a study of T cell clones after liver transplantation. Whole-study context: Post-transplant blood was tracked for graft-donor-reactive T cell clones identified in a pre-transplant mixed lymphocyte reaction.

The protocol was immunoSEQ multiplex PCR, while the TCRdb copy is restricted to in-frame clones and leaves out a portion. The sample has fewer than 80,000 clones; less than 90% are singletons. This CDR3 is built from 18 residues. The V segment lost 6 bases and the J segment 8 bases; nucleotides outside the gene matches: 17. Germline-derived CDR1 and CDR2 are LNHDA and SQIVND (reference sequence). General study results and limits: Donor-reactive sequences fell more than third party-reactive ones, suggesting partial deletion. Conclusions were preliminary, with small, heterogeneous patient groups.

Sorting of unstimulated PBMCs yielded separate CD3+CD4+ and CD3+CD8+ fractions. Material: CD4+ T cells from blood, obtained about 50 months after liver transplant. The origin of this receptor is a human patient who received a liver transplant. The graft donor may have contributed some T cells. V gene TRBV19 combines with J gene TRBJ1-6, with 9 bases that match TRBD1. The chain's CDR3 is CASRTSINRDRAHSPLHF. The DNA for the CDR3 is TGTGCCAGTAGAACCTCAATTAACAGGGACAGGGCTCATTCACCCCTCCACTTT.